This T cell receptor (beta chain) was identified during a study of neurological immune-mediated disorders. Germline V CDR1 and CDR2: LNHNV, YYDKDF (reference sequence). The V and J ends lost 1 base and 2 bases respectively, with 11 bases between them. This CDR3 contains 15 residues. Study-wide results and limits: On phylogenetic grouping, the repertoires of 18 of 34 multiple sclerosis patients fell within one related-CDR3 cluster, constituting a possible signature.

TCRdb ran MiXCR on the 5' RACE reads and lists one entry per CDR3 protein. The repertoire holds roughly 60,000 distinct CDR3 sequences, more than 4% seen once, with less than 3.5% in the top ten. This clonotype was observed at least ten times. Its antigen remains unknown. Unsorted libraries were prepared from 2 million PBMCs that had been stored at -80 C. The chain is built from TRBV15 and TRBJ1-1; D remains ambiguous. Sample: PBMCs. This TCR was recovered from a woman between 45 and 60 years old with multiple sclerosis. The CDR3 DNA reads TGTGCCACCAGCAGAGGGTTGCAGCAAAACACTGAAGCTTTCTTT. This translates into CATSRGLQQNTEAFF.